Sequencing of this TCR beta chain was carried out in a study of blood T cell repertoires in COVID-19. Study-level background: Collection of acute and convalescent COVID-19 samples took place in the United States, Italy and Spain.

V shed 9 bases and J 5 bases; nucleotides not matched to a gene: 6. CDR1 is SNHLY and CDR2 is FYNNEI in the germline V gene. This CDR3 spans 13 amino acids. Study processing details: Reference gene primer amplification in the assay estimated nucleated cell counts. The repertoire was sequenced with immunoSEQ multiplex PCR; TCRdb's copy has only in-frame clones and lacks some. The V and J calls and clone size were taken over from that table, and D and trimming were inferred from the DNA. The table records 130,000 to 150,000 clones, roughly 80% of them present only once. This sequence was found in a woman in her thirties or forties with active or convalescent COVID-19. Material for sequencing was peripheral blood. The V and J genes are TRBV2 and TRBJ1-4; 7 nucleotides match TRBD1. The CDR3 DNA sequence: TGTGCCAGTGGGACAGCACTAAATGAAAAACTGTTTTTT. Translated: CASGTALNEKLFF.